This T cell receptor (beta chain) was found in a study of cytomegalovirus exposure and HLA in healthy donors. At the level of the study: The approximately 110 validation repertoires used a platform that matched the one used for the 600 to 750 first-cohort repertoires, as a later analysis reported. Study conclusions and caveats: In vitro experiments confirmed that three CMV-associated chains were specific for CMV antigens.

V lost 7 bases and J lost 4; bases outside the gene matches: 2. CDR3 length equals 14 residues. Germline V gene sequence: CDR1 SGHRS, CDR2 YFSETQ. Sequencing used immunoSEQ multiplex PCR; TCRdb keeps in-frame clones, though not all of them. The table includes more than 85,000 clones, 86% detected once. On this clone: The antigen remains unidentified.

The J gene is TRBJ2-1, the V gene TRBV5-1; 13 bases agree with TRBD2. Sequencing was carried out using PBMCs. This clonotype was obtained from a woman younger than 35 in good health and CMV-seropositive. The CDR3 DNA follows: TGCGCCAGCCGGACTAGCGGGGGTTACAATGAGCAGTTCTTC. It specifies CASRTSGGYNEQFF.